This T cell receptor beta chain was found in a study of CD8 T cells in ankylosing spondylitis. TCRdb itself ran the 5' RACE reads through MiXCR, one entry per CDR3 protein. The sample yields about 130,000 distinct CDR3 sequences, about an eighth seen once. About this clonotype: The target antigen is unknown. A much larger clone lies one base from this, so it may be a read error.

The CDR3 is 12 amino acids. Looked up from germline, CDR1 is MNHEY and CDR2 is SVGEGT. Points from the study as a whole: It appeared that ankylosing spondylitis blood was characterized by a TCR beta motif of several highly homologous variants. Past studies reported some motif variants in reactive arthritis synovial fluid and blood.

The sequenced sample was blood, either unsorted or a sorted T cell fraction (not recorded which). The receptor was derived from a female donor with ankylosing spondylitis or in good health (not recorded which). The chain employs TRBV6-2 or TRBV6-3 and TRBJ2-7, with a possible D match to TRBD1 (6 bases). The DNA of the CDR3 is TGTACCAGCAGTCATCCAGGGGTCGAGCAGTACTTC. Translation: CTSSHPGVEQYF.